Listed below are T cell receptor beta chains from one sample, sequenced in a study of T-cell memory formation after mild COVID-19. Each CDR3 protein gets one entry after TCRdb re-called the 5' RACE reads with MiXCR. The sample records approximately 250,000 distinct CDR3 sequences, 16% being singletons. Sequenced input: PBMCs or a T cell subset sorted from them (not recorded which). The receptors derive from a man younger than 35 who had mild COVID-19 (a few samples of this study predate the infection). Cell type and time point are not known. CDR3s include the opening cysteine and the closing phenylalanine or tryptophan. A D gene is named only where the DNA matches it firmly. Where a row states a size, it is once, few, many or the class of an expanded clone; other rows omit it.

clone_size	j_call	v_call	d_call	cdr3_nt	cdr3_aa
many	TRBJ1-1	TRBV4-3	-	TGCGCCAGCAGCCAAGATGAAACTGAAGCTTTCTTT	CASSQDETEAFF
many	TRBJ2-4	TRBV6-5	-	TGTGCCAGCAGTTACTCGGGGACGCTGATCCCGTGGGCCAAAAACATTCAGTACTTC	CASSYSGTLIPWAKNIQYF
few	TRBJ1-1	TRBV6-6	-	TGTGCCAGCAATCTAAGGGGCCGCCTCGAAGCTTTCTTT	CASNLRGRLEAFF
-	TRBJ2-7	TRBV7-8	-	TGTGCCAGCAGCCCCATCTACGAGCAGTACTTC	CASSPIYEQYF
few	TRBJ2-5	TRBV24-1	TRBD1	TGTGCCACCAGTTCCGGGACAGAAGAGACCCAGTACTTC	CATSSGTEETQYF
-	TRBJ2-1	TRBV12-3/TRBV12-4	-	TGTGCCAGCAGTCCTCAGGGGGGTAAGCAGTTCTTC	CASSPQGGKQFF
-	TRBJ1-4	TRBV3-1	-	TGTGCCAGCAGCCTAACAGCTTCAACTAATGAAAAACTGTTTTTT	CASSLTASTNEKLFF
-	TRBJ2-3	TRBV12-3/TRBV12-4	-	TGTGCCAGCAGTCCGTCGGACCGATCGGTGGCGCAGTATTTT	CASSPSDRSVAQYF
-	TRBJ1-1	TRBV6-5	-	TGTGCCAGCAGTTACGTTTTTATAGGAATGAACACTGAAGCTTTCTTT	CASSYVFIGMNTEAFF
-	TRBJ2-7	TRBV20-1	-	TGCAGTGCTGCACAGGGTTCCTACGAGCAGTACTTC	CSAAQGSYEQYF
-	TRBJ2-1	TRBV7-8	-	TGTGCCAGCAGTAACCCTCAGCGAGGGGGGATCCGGAGCTCCTACAATGAGCAGTTCTTC	CASSNPQRGGIRSSYNEQFF
-	TRBJ1-2	TRBV7-9	-	TGTGCCAGCAGCTTAGGAGACAGCTATGGCTACACCTTC	CASSLGDSYGYTF
-	TRBJ1-2	TRBV4-1	-	TGCGCCAGCAGCCAAGAAGCCCCCTCGGGATATGGCTACACCTTC	CASSQEAPSGYGYTF
-	TRBJ2-7	TRBV12-3/TRBV12-4	-	TGTGCCAGCAGTCGGACAGAGACCTACGAGCAGTACTTC	CASSRTETYEQYF
-	TRBJ1-5	TRBV20-1	-	TGCAGTGCTAGAGATTATGGGGCCTATAGCAATCAGCCCCAGCATTTT	CSARDYGAYSNQPQHF
-	TRBJ2-3	TRBV5-1	-	TGCGCCAGCACCCGTGAGGGCTCCGTGACAGATACGCAGTATTTT	CASTREGSVTDTQYF
few	TRBJ1-1	TRBV28	TRBD1	TGTGCCGGCCAGGGACAGTCAGAAGCTTTCTTT	CAGQGQSEAFF
many	TRBJ1-5	TRBV7-2	-	TGTGCCAGCAGCTTAGTCGGCGGGGGCAATCAGCCCCAGCATTTT	CASSLVGGGNQPQHF
few	TRBJ1-4	TRBV4-1	TRBD1	TGCGCCAGCAGCCCCAGACAGGGGTTGAGGGAAAAACTGTTTTTT	CASSPRQGLREKLFF
few	TRBJ2-7	TRBV4-1	-	TGCGCCAGCAGCCAAGTTACTTTAGGACGTTTGGGCTCCTACGAGCAGTACTTC	CASSQVTLGRLGSYEQYF
-	TRBJ1-4	TRBV4-2	-	TGTGCCAGCAGCACCGAGGGGCAGAATGAAAAACTGTTTTTT	CASSTEGQNEKLFF
few	TRBJ1-2	TRBV5-1	-	TGCGCCAGCAGCTTGGCGGTTCGGGGTGCCTATGGCTACACCTTC	CASSLAVRGAYGYTF
few	TRBJ2-1	TRBV12-3/TRBV12-4	-	TGTGCCAGCAGGGCTGGGCGCCGAGAAATTGAGCAGTTCTTC	CASRAGRREIEQFF